This T cell receptor beta chain was sequenced during a study of cytomegalovirus exposure and HLA in healthy donors. Unmatched junction bases numbered 0, after V lost 3 bases and J lost 4 bases. CDR1 SGHNT and CDR2 YENEEA come from the germline V gene. This CDR3 is 13 amino acids long. 60 Vbeta and 13 Jbeta primers were used in PCR. The table came from immunoSEQ multiplex PCR; TCRdb's copy has only in-frame clones and leaves some out. The sample carries some 98,000 clones, around 10% recorded once. This clone was counted between two and nine times. The TCR was taken from a man between 50 and 59 years old in good health and CMV-seropositive. The sequencing sample was made of PBMCs. This chain connects TRBV11-3 to TRBJ1-2; 9 bases align to TRBD1. CDR3 residues: CASSLTGGYGYTF. The CDR3, as DNA: TGTGCCAGCAGCTTGACAGGGGGCTATGGCTACACCTTC. The whole variable domain, filled in from reference TRBV11-3 and TRBJ1-2, reads EAGVVQSPRYKIIEKKQPVAFWCNPISGHNTLYWYLQNLGQGPELLIRYENEEAVDDSQLPKDRFSAERLKGVDSTLKIQPAELGDSAVYLCASSLTGGYGYTFGSGTRLTVV.